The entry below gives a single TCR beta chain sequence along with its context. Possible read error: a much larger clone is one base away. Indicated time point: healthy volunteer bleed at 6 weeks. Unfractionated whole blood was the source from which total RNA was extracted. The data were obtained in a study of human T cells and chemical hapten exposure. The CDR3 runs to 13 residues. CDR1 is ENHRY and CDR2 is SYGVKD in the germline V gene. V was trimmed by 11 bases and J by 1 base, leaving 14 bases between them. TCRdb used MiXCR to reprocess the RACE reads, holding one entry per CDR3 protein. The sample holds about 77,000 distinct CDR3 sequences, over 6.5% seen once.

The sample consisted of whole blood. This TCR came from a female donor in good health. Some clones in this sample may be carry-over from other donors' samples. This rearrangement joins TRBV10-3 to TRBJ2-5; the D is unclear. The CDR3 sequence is CAVSGTSQETQYF. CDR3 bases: TGTGCCGTGTCCGGCACGTCCCAAGAGACCCAGTACTTC.